This T cell receptor beta chain was captured in a study of T cell changes during pregnancy in multiple sclerosis (dated by TCRdb to between 2019 and 2020). Concerning the study at large: The study looked at changes in the T cell repertoire across pregnancy in women with multiple sclerosis.

About this clone: No cognate antigen has been identified for it. No clone much larger than this one lies a single base away; base qualities are absent.

Library preparation used the immunoSEQ multiplex PCR assay. What TCRdb holds here is the immuneACCESS table cut down to in-frame rearrangements. Part of the clones is not present; checked against another copy, under half of the missing clones reflect an unresolved V gene, and the others are unexplained. The sample records about 98,000 clones, around 92% of which are singletons. Of the sample, approximately 2% is held by the ten largest clones. The receptor comes from a female donor in good health, enrolled as a control in a pregnancy study. The sample in question was peripheral blood, obtained after pregnancy.

The CDR3 reads CASSATSGGADTQYF. The base sequence is TGTGCCAGCAGCGCGACTAGCGGGGGGGCAGATACGCAGTATTTT. The chain couples TRBV7-2 to TRBJ2-3; TRBD2 lines up with 14 middle nucleotides. After removal of 5 bases from V and 4 bases from J, the junction retains 2 bases not matched to a gene. The cysteine opens and the phenylalanine closes a CDR3 of 15 amino acids. Left in the record is the CDR3 DNA by itself, 45 bases read in frame from the first base. The germline V gene supplies CDR1 SGHTA and CDR2 FQGNSA.